The 26 T cell receptor beta chains in this list originate from one sample, sequenced in a study of CD8 T cells in ankylosing spondylitis. The antigens of these receptors remain unknown. General study points: Seemingly distinctive of ankylosing spondylitis blood was a TCR beta motif formed by eight highly homologous variants.

TCRdb re-derived calls from the 5' RACE reads in MiXCR, one entry per CDR3 protein. The repertoire holds 800,000 to 900,000 distinct CDR3 sequences, with roughly 12% as singletons. Sequenced material: blood, either unsorted or a sorted T cell fraction (not recorded which). These receptors were collected from a male donor with ankylosing spondylitis.

V usage is TRBV6-2 or TRBV6-3 and J usage is TRBJ2-7; 8 bases line up with TRBD1. The V gene's germline CDR1 is MNHEY and CDR2 SVGEGT. J gave up 6 bases and V 6 bases, and 4 bases lay outside the gene matches. There are 12 residues in the CDR3. CDR3 sequence: CASRSDRAEQYF. CDR3 DNA: TGTGCCAGCAGGTCGGACAGGGCCGAGCAGTACTTC.

The gene calls are TRBV12-3 or TRBV12-4 and TRBJ2-3; 11 bases are shared with TRBD1. V trimming: 6 bases; J trimming: 2 bases; junction bases outside the gene matches: 1. There are 14 residues in the CDR3. As DNA, the CDR3 is TGTGCCAGCAGCGGACAGGGGGCCACAGATACGCAGTATTTT. Translating it yields CASSGQGATDTQYF.

The CDR3 is CASSLASGVGYTF. The CDR3 coding sequence is TGTGCCAGCAGCTTAGCTTCAGGGGTTGGCTACACCTTC. The chain recombines TRBV7-2 with TRBJ1-2, with a tentative D call TRBD1 (6 bases). This CDR3 contains 13 residues. Per the germline V gene, CDR1 is SGHTA and CDR2 is FQGNSA. The germline V and J ends were trimmed by 0 bases and 7 bases, with 9 bases remaining between them.

This clonotype has just a few counts. The chain couples TRBV12-3 or TRBV12-4 to TRBJ1-1; TRBD1 aligns across 10 bases. The CDR3 contains 16 residues. After removal of 6 bases from V and 3 bases from J, the junction contained 10 bases not matched to a gene. The CDR3 DNA is TGTGCCAGCAGCTTGAAAGCCGGGACAGGGGACACTGAAGCTTTCTTT. Its protein is CASSLKAGTGDTEAFF.

This clonotype was picked up many times. The CDR3 nucleotides read TGCAGTGCTCCAACGGACGGGTTCTCCTACGAGCAGTACTTC. Amino acid sequence: CSAPTDGFSYEQYF. V is TRBV20-1 and J is TRBJ2-7; unclear D gene. The CDR3 sequence is 14 residues long. Germline CDR1 is DFQATT and CDR2 is SNEGSKA (reference sequence). Trimming cost V 5 bases and J 0 bases, with 14 bases left between them.

The CDR3 DNA follows: TGTGCCAGCAGTTACAAAGTTGGGGAAAAACTGTTTTTT. Its protein is CASSYKVGEKLFF. The chain uses TRBV6-5 and TRBJ1-4; D not resolved. The germline V gene encodes CDR1 MNHEY and CDR2 SVGAGI. This CDR3 spans 13 amino acids. Between the trimmed V and J ends, which lost 2 bases and 8 bases, there was a span of 9 bases.

A few counts support this clonotype. The chain couples TRBV6-5 to TRBJ2-1; D might be TRBD1 (5 bases). V was clipped by 0 bases and J by 5 bases, with 11 bases between them. Per the germline V gene, CDR1 is MNHEY and CDR2 is SVGAGI. The CDR3 has 15 amino acids. The CDR3 loop is CASSYSLGANNEQFF. The DNA of the CDR3 is TGTGCCAGCAGTTACTCGCTTGGGGCTAACAATGAGCAGTTCTTC.

This chain uses TRBV7-2 with TRBJ1-2, with TRBD1 as a possible D gene (5 bases). The V gene's germline CDR1 is SGHTA and CDR2 FQGNSA. The CDR3 has 16 residues. The V gene lost 0 bases and the J gene lost 5 bases, with 16 bases spanning the gap. This CDR3 is CASSLASTVGAYGYTF. CDR3 in DNA: TGTGCCAGCAGCTTAGCGTCTACAGTAGGGGCTTATGGCTACACCTTC.

This clonotype was seen a few times. The rearrangement joins TRBV6-2 or TRBV6-3 to TRBJ2-1, with D uncertain. Germline-derived CDR1 and CDR2 are MNHEY and SVGEGT. V was clipped by 0 bases and J by 9 bases, with 9 bases between them. The CDR3 length is 13 residues. Here the CDR3 DNA reads TGTGCCAGCAGTTACTCCTATATGGGTGAGCAGTTCTTC. Encoded protein: CASSYSYMGEQFF.

The chain carries TRBV7-2 and TRBJ1-1; D possibly corresponds to TRBD1 (5 bases). The V gene lost 1 base and the J gene lost 1 base, with 10 bases spanning the gap. This CDR3 contains 15 residues. CDR1 SGHTA and CDR2 FQGNSA come from the germline V gene. The DNA of the CDR3 is TGTGCCAGCAGCTTAGAGGGGAGAGGGAACACTGAAGCTTTCTTT. Amino acids: CASSLEGRGNTEAFF.

This clonotype was detected ten times or more. The V call is TRBV5-6, the J call TRBJ1-2; no firm D call. CDR1 is SGHDT and CDR2 is YYEEEE in the germline V gene. Trimming stripped 4 bases from V and 1 base from J, with 14 bases between. The CDR3 contains 15 residues. The CDR3 sequence: CASSPSARFNYGYTF. In DNA, the CDR3 is TGTGCCAGCAGCCCATCCGCACGGTTTAACTATGGCTACACCTTC.

This clonotype was counted only a few times. The J gene is TRBJ1-1, the V gene TRBV4-2, with a possible D match to TRBD1 (6 bases). Germline V gene lookup returns CDR1 LGHNA and CDR2 YNFKEQ. The V gene lost 0 bases and the J gene lost 3 bases, with 8 bases spanning the gap. The CDR3 contains 14 residues. CDR3 region: CASSQDGQYTEAFF. CDR3 DNA: TGTGCCAGCAGCCAAGATGGACAGTACACTGAAGCTTTCTTT.

This clonotype was observed many times. The chain uses TRBV5-6 and TRBJ1-2; 9 positions match TRBD1. The CDR3 is made up of 14 amino acids. Germline values: CDR1 SGHDT, CDR2 YYEEEE. V shed 5 bases, J shed 6 bases, and the junction held 8 bases outside the gene matches. The CDR3, as DNA: TGTGCCAGCAGGTCACAGGGGGCTTCTCATGGCTACACCTTC. This translates into CASRSQGASHGYTF.

This sequence joins TRBV7-2 and TRBJ2-5; D may be TRBD1 (5 bases). CDR1 SGHTA and CDR2 FQGNSA come from the germline V gene. Trimming removed 6 bases from V and 4 bases from J, with 15 bases in between. The CDR3 covers 14 residues. This chain's CDR3 is CASSSRAGRETQYF. CDR3 coding DNA: TGTGCCAGCAGTTCCCGGGCAGGGCGAGAGACCCAGTACTTC. Looking up the rest from reference TRBV7-2 and TRBJ2-5 gives the full variable domain: GAGVSQSPSNKVTEKGKDVELRCDPISGHTALYWYRQSLGQGLEFLIYFQGNSAPDKSGLPSDRFSAERTGGSVSTLTIQRTQQEDSAVYLCASSSRAGRETQYFGPGTRLLVL.

This clonotype was seen at least ten times. The CDR3 region is CSVELGADTQYF. The DNA of the CDR3 is TGCAGCGTTGAGCTAGGGGCAGATACGCAGTATTTT. The chain is built from TRBV29-1 and TRBJ2-3, with D perhaps TRBD1 (5 bases). CDR3 length equals 12 residues. CDR1 is SQVTM, CDR2 ANQGSEA, per germline. The germline V and J ends were trimmed by 3 bases and 4 bases, with 8 bases remaining between them.

This clonotype was counted between two and nine times. This chain uses TRBV27 with TRBJ2-7, with TRBD2 identical over 10 bases. The germline CDR1 and CDR2 sequences are MNHEY and SMNVEV (reference sequence). The J segment lost 2 bases and the V segment lost 3 bases, leaving 4 bases of the junction unmatched. The CDR3 has 15 amino acids. The CDR3 DNA follows: TGTGCCAGCAGTTTCAGCGGGAGGGAGCCCTACGAGCAGTACTTC. This encodes CASSFSGREPYEQYF.

The rearrangement joins TRBV6-2 or TRBV6-3 to TRBJ1-5, with D possibly matching TRBD1 (5 bases). V was trimmed by 8 bases and J by 5 bases, leaving 16 bases between them. The germline gives CDR1 MNHEY, CDR2 SVGEGT. The CDR3 has 14 residues. Written as DNA, the CDR3 is TGTGCCAGCCAAAGGGGAGTTTTTGATCAGCCCCAGCATTTT. It specifies CASQRGVFDQPQHF.

This clonotype has only a few counts. The rearrangement uses TRBV5-1 and TRBJ2-7, with 13 bases matching TRBD2. CDR3 size: 16 residues. The trim removed 1 base at V and 6 bases at J, leaving 7 bases unmatched. In germline, CDR1 is SGHRS, CDR2 YFSETQ. CDR3 amino acids: CASSLTGLAGAGEQYF. The CDR3 DNA reads TGCGCCAGCAGCTTGACCGGACTAGCGGGAGCAGGCGAGCAGTACTTC.

This clonotype was counted only a few times. The chain uses TRBV9 and TRBJ2-3; 9 positions agree with TRBD2. CDR3 length: 15 residues. V gave up 2 bases and J gave up 1 base; unmatched junction bases: 2. Germline V lookup: CDR1 SGDLS, CDR2 YYNGEE. CDR3 amino acids: CASSVRLAGTDTQYF. The CDR3 DNA reads as TGTGCCAGCAGCGTTAGACTAGCGGGCACAGATACGCAGTATTTT.

The table lists this clonotype with a few counts. The gene calls are TRBV6-4 and TRBJ2-1, with TRBD2 matching 8 bases. Germline V CDR1 and CDR2: MRHNA, SNTAGT. The CDR3 is made up of 19 amino acids. Germline trimming cut 5 bases from V and 3 bases from J; bases unmatched to any gene: 18. This CDR3 reads CASSRRPHGRGVLYNEQFF. The CDR3 DNA sequence: TGTGCCAGCAGTCGACGCCCTCATGGGCGGGGGGTACTCTACAATGAGCAGTTCTTC.

This clonotype was seen a handful of times. This rearrangement joins TRBV20-1 to TRBJ2-5; 8 bases agree with TRBD2. Looked up from germline, CDR1 is DFQATT and CDR2 is SNEGSKA (reference sequence). The CDR3 is 16 residues long. Trimming took 4 bases from V and 0 from J; bases not matched to a gene: 10. In DNA, the CDR3 is TGCAGTGCTACTAAGCACAGCGGGAGTTACCAAGAGACCCAGTACTTC. Encoded protein: CSATKHSGSYQETQYF.

The chain recombines TRBV6-1 with TRBJ2-7; 7 nucleotides match TRBD1. In germline, CDR1 is MNHNS, CDR2 SASEGT. The CDR3 is made up of 15 amino acids. With V trimmed by 6 bases and J by 0 bases, 8 bases remained unmatched. This CDR3 is CASRPFDRASYEQYF. The CDR3 DNA reads as TGTGCCAGCAGACCCTTCGACAGGGCCTCCTACGAGCAGTACTTC.

The chain links TRBV5-1 to TRBJ2-5; 10 bases are a match to TRBD2. Germline loops: CDR1 SGHRS, CDR2 YFSETQ. This CDR3 region has 17 residues. V lost 3 bases and J lost 4; bases outside the gene matches: 12. CDR3 DNA: TGCGCCAGCAGCTCCCTAGCGGGAGCTTCGTTGGGAGAGACCCAGTACTTC. Encoded protein: CASSSLAGASLGETQYF.

The CDR3 DNA follows: TGTGCCAGCTCAAATGGACAGGGGAGGGATGAAAAACTGTTTTTT. Translated: CASSNGQGRDEKLFF. V is TRBV18 and J is TRBJ1-4, with 9 positions matching TRBD1. Trimming took 5 bases from V and 6 from J; bases not matched to a gene: 7. The germline V gene encodes CDR1 KGHSH and CDR2 LQKENI. CDR3 size: 15 residues.

This clonotype was recorded a few times. The chain joins TRBV6-1 to TRBJ1-1; TRBD1 is a possible D gene (6 bases). The CDR3 runs to 14 residues. Germline V gene data show CDR1 as MNHNS and CDR2 as SASEGT. The ends were cut back, 3 bases at V and 4 bases at J, with 12 bases in the middle. CDR3 DNA sequence: TGTGCCAGCAGTGACAGGGGTATGGGCACTGAAGCTTTCTTT. It is translated as CASSDRGMGTEAFF.

This chain links TRBV4-3 with TRBJ1-3; D gene ambiguous. V was clipped by 0 bases and J by 4 bases, with 4 bases between them. The germline V gene has CDR1 LGHNA and CDR2 YSLEER. This CDR3 comprises 13 residues. The CDR3 nucleotides are TGCGCCAGCAGCCAAGAAAGGGGAAACACCATATATTTT. Its translation is CASSQERGNTIYF.